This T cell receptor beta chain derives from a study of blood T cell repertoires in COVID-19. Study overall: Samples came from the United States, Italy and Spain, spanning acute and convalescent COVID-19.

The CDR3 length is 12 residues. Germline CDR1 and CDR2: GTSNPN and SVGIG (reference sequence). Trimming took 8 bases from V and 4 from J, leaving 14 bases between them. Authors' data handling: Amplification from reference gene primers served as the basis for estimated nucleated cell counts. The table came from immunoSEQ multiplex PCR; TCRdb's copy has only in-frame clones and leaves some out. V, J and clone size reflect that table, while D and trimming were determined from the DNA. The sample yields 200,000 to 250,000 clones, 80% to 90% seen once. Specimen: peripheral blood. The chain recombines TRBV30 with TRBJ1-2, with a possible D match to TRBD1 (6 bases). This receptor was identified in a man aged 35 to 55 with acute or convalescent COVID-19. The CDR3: CARGGGSYGYTF. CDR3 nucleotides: TGTGCCCGCGGGGGCGGGAGCTATGGCTACACCTTC. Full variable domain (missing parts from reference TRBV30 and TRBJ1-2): SQTIHQWPATLVQPVGSPLSLECTVEGTSNPNLYWYRQAAGRGLQLLFYSVGIGQISSEVPQNLSASRPQDRQFILSSKKLLLSDSGFYLCARGGGSYGYTFGSGTRLTVV.